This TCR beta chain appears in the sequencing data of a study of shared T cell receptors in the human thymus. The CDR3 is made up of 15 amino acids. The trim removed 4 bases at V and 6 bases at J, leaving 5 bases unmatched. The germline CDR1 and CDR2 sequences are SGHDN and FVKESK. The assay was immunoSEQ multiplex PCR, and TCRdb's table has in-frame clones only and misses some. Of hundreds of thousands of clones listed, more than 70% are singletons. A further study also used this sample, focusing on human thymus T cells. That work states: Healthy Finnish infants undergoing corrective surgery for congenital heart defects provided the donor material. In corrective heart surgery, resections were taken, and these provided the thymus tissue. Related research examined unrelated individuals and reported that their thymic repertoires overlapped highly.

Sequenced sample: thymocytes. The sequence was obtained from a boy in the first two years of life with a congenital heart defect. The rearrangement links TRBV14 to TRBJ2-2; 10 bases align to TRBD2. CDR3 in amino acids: CASSPGLAWSGELFF. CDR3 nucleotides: TGTGCCAGCAGCCCGGGACTAGCGTGGTCCGGGGAGCTGTTTTTT.